A single sample gave rise to the 23 T cell receptor beta chains below, sequenced in a study of shared clonotypes between healthy human individuals (dated by TCRdb to the early 2020s). The library relied on the immunoSEQ multiplex PCR assay. TCRdb took this table from immuneACCESS and kept in-frame rearrangements with V and J called. Such tables lack part of the clones; where checked against another copy, unresolved V genes explain under half of the gap, and the rest is unexplained. A total of about 480,000 clones appear in this sample, about 80% of them only once. Clones ranked in the top ten supply 9.5% to 15% of the sample. What was sequenced was PBMCs. The receptors shown here come from a woman between 40 and 50 years old in good health. Some clones in this sample may be carry-over from other donors' samples.

The rearrangement uses TRBV18 and TRBJ2-7; 14 bases match TRBD2. The CDR3 runs 16 residues. Per germline, CDR1 KGHSH and CDR2 LQKENI. Losses at the gene ends were 4 bases for V and 4 bases for J; bases not matched to a gene: 6. Here the CDR3 reads CASSLRTSGRSYEQYF. CDR3 DNA sequence: TGTGCCAGCTCACTCCGGACTAGCGGGAGGAGTTACGAGCAGTACTTC.

The chain recombines TRBV6-6 with TRBJ2-7, with D tentatively TRBD1 (5 bases). V was pared by 2 bases and J by 5 bases, with 19 bases between. Germline loops: CDR1 MNHNY, CDR2 SVGAGI (reference sequence). This CDR3 region has 16 residues. CDR3 in DNA: TGTGCCAGCAGTTACCCCGGTGGGGCCCTCGTGGACGAGCAGTACTTC. Its protein product is CASSYPGGALVDEQYF.

The rearrangement links TRBV7-9 to TRBJ1-5, with D hard to call. The germline CDR1 and CDR2 sequences are SEHNR and FQNEAQ (reference sequence). This CDR3 is built from 16 residues. V was clipped by 4 bases and J by 0 bases, with 13 bases between them. The DNA for the CDR3 is TGTGCCAGCAGCTCCACCGACTCCGGTAGCAATCAGCCCCAGCATTTT. Its translation: CASSSTDSGSNQPQHF.

The chain carries TRBV5-5 and TRBJ2-5; D is uncertain. Trimming removed 1 base at V and 3 bases at J, with 7 bases between. This CDR3 region has 13 residues. The germline V gene has CDR1 SGHKS and CDR2 YYEKEE (reference sequence). The CDR3 is CASSLLAEETQYF. In DNA, the CDR3 is TGTGCCAGCAGCTTGCTGGCAGAAGAGACCCAGTACTTC.

This clone was detected only a few times. The rearrangement uses TRBV7-2 and TRBJ1-6; unclear D gene. Between the trimmed V and J ends, which lost 2 bases and 6 bases, there was a span of 5 bases. Germline values: CDR1 SGHTA, CDR2 FQGNSA. There are 13 residues in the CDR3. The CDR3 DNA follows: TGTGCCAGCAGCTTAACCCCTAATTCACCCCTCCACTTT. This gives the protein CASSLTPNSPLHF.

This clone was found once. This chain connects TRBV29-1 to TRBJ2-7; no definite D call. CDR3 length: 12 amino acids. V was clipped by 7 bases and J by 4 bases, with 14 bases between them. Germline loops: CDR1 SQVTM, CDR2 ANQGSEA. CDR3 in amino acids: CSASEVGYEQYF. CDR3 DNA: TGCAGCGCGTCCGAAGTGGGATACGAGCAGTACTTC.

This clone was counted a single time. The genes are TRBV7-9 and TRBJ2-2; no definite D call. Germline CDR1 SEHNR, CDR2 FQNEAQ (reference sequence). V was pared by 5 bases and J by 3 bases, with 7 bases between. The CDR3 is 13 amino acids. CDR3 sequence (DNA): TGTGCCAGCAGCCCCGACCACACCGGGGAGCTGTTTTTT. Protein: CASSPDHTGELFF.

This clone was seen more than once but under ten times. V is TRBV29-1 and J is TRBJ1-2, with D perhaps matching TRBD1 (5 bases). V dropped 6 bases and J dropped 9 bases, with 14 bases sitting between them. Germline V gene lookup returns CDR1 SQVTM and CDR2 ANQGSEA. The CDR3 covers 11 residues. In DNA form, the CDR3 reads TGCAGCGTGCTGACCACAGGACGCTACACCTTC. Translating it yields CSVLTTGRYTF.

V and J are TRBV6-6 and TRBJ2-7; unclear D gene. V lost 5 bases to trimming and J lost 0 bases, with 14 bases between them. The germline gives CDR1 MNHNY, CDR2 SVGAGI (reference sequence). The CDR3 contains 15 residues. This chain's CDR3 is CASSDNRRSSYEQYF. For the CDR3, the DNA is TGTGCCAGCAGTGATAATCGTAGAAGCTCCTACGAGCAGTACTTC.

The chain carries TRBV27 and TRBJ2-3, with TRBD2 as a possible D gene (5 bases). Germline CDR1 and CDR2: MNHEY and SMNVEV (reference sequence). The CDR3 covers 16 residues. V was trimmed by 6 bases and J by 0 bases, leaving 16 bases between them. The CDR3 DNA sequence: TGTGCCAGCAGCCCTTTTTTTGCGGGTAGCACAGATACGCAGTATTTT. Its protein is CASSPFFAGSTDTQYF.

This chain uses TRBV2 with TRBJ1-5; D perhaps matches TRBD1 (5 bases). The CDR3 loop spans 14 amino acids. V was shortened by 4 bases and J by 7 bases, with 14 bases between the two germline ends. Germline V gene data show CDR1 as SNHLY and CDR2 as FYNNEI. The CDR3 DNA follows: TGTGCCAGCAGTGCAGGGAATCGGGAGCAGCCCCAGCATTTT. Amino acid sequence: CASSAGNREQPQHF.

The J gene is TRBJ2-2, the V gene TRBV23-1, with 8 bases identical to TRBD2. TRBV23-1 is an ORF, and what it does is uncertain. V shed 0 bases, J shed 4 bases, and the junction held 7 bases outside the gene matches. CDR3 length equals 17 residues. CDR3 loop: CASSQSRREGCTGELFF. DNA for the CDR3: TGCGCCAGCAGTCAATCGCGCCGGGAGGGGTGCACCGGGGAGCTGTTTTTT.

The V gene is TRBV4-1, the J gene TRBJ2-4, with TRBD2 matching 9 bases. Germline V gene data show CDR1 as MGHRA and CDR2 as YSYEKL. The CDR3 is 17 residues long. Trimming took 0 bases from V and 9 from J; bases not matched to a gene: 12. CDR3: CASSQDLGGRADGIQYF. The CDR3 coding sequence is TGCGCCAGCAGCCAAGATCTCGGCGGGAGGGCGGACGGCATTCAGTACTTC.

The chain recombines TRBV7-9 with TRBJ2-3; weak D call: TRBD2 (6 bases). The V end lost 7 bases, the J end lost 6 bases, and 14 bases lay between the germline ends. Per germline, CDR1 SEHNR and CDR2 FQNEAQ (reference sequence). The CDR3 runs 13 residues. CDR3: CASTAGSSDTQYF. In nucleotides, the CDR3 is TGTGCCAGCACGGCCGGGAGCAGTGATACGCAGTATTTT. Using reference TRBV7-9 and TRBJ2-3 for the parts outside the CDR3, the full variable domain is DTGVSQNPRHKITKRGQNVTFRCDPISEHNRLYWYRQTLGQGPEFLTYFQNEAQLEKSRLLSDRFSAERPKGSFSTLEIQRTEQGDSAMYLCASTAGSSDTQYFGPGTRLTVL.

This chain uses TRBV6-1 with TRBJ2-3; D remains ambiguous. This CDR3 region has 11 residues. Germline CDR1 is MNHNS and CDR2 is SASEGT. V lost 5 bases and J 5 bases, leaving 5 bases between the germline ends. CDR3 residues: CASSTGDTQYF. DNA of the CDR3: TGTGCCAGCAGTACCGGAGATACGCAGTATTTT.

This clone was counted once. The CDR3 DNA reads as TGTGCCAGTAGTGAAGACAGGGTTTCTGGCGCAGATACGCAGTATTTT. This codes for CASSEDRVSGADTQYF. The chain employs TRBV19 and TRBJ2-3; 7 nucleotides line up with TRBD1. The CDR3 consists of 16 residues. Germline V CDR1 and CDR2: LNHDA, SQIVND (reference sequence). Trimming at V came to 5 bases and at J to 4 bases, leaving 12 bases not matched to a gene.

The V gene is TRBV4-2, the J gene TRBJ2-3, with 12 positions matching TRBD2. Germline trimming cut 5 bases from V and 2 bases from J; bases unmatched to any gene: 5. CDR1 LGHNA and CDR2 YNFKEQ come from the germline V gene. The length of the CDR3 is 16 residues. CDR3 sequence: CASSKLAGGSTDTQYF. Here the CDR3 DNA reads TGTGCCAGCAGCAAACTAGCGGGAGGTTCCACAGATACGCAGTATTTT.

V gene TRBV5-1 combines with J gene TRBJ2-5; no definite D call. The CDR3 is 13 residues long. V was trimmed by 0 bases and J by 2 bases, leaving 5 bases between them. The V gene's germline CDR1 is SGHRS and CDR2 YFSETQ. CDR3 nucleotide sequence: TGCGCCAGCAGCTTGGTCAGACAAGAGACCCAGTACTTC. The encoded protein is CASSLVRQETQYF.

The gene calls are TRBV27 and TRBJ2-1, with TRBD2 matching over 8 bases. With 4 bases clipped from V and 8 bases from J, the junction kept 16 bases outside the gene matches. This CDR3 has 17 amino acids. Germline V gives CDR1 MNHEY, CDR2 SMNVEV (reference sequence). CDR3 protein: CASSSELLADRGYEQFF. CDR3 nucleotides: TGTGCCAGCAGTTCCGAGTTACTAGCGGACCGTGGGTATGAGCAGTTCTTC.

This clone was detected many times. This sample includes further DNA sequences coding for the same CDR3. The chain is built from TRBV6-1 and TRBJ1-2; D gene ambiguous. CDR1 is MNHNS and CDR2 is SASEGT in the germline V gene. Between the trimmed V and J ends, which lost 1 base and 6 bases, there was a span of 12 bases. The CDR3 is 14 amino acids. The CDR3 loop reads CASSEGEGGNGYTF. DNA of the CDR3: TGTGCCAGCAGTGAAGGAGAGGGAGGTAATGGCTACACCTTC.

This clone was picked up one time. V and J are TRBV28 and TRBJ1-2; 10 bases map to TRBD1. Germline trimming cut 6 bases from V and 7 bases from J; bases unmatched to any gene: 5. The CDR3 is 13 amino acids. Germline V CDR1 and CDR2: MDHEN, SYDVKM. The CDR3 DNA reads as TGTGCCAGCAGGGACGACAGGGGGCCTGGCTACACCTTC. Amino acids: CASRDDRGPGYTF.

The chain uses TRBV13 and TRBJ2-1; TRBD2 aligns across 15 bases. Germline V gene sequence: CDR1 PRHDT, CDR2 FYEKMQ (reference sequence). This CDR3 is 20 amino acids long. The trim removed 1 base at V and 0 bases at J, leaving 7 bases unmatched. The CDR3 spells CASSLEWGLAGGISYNEQFF. CDR3 in DNA: TGTGCCAGCAGCTTAGAGTGGGGACTAGCGGGAGGAATCTCCTACAATGAGCAGTTCTTC. The full variable domain, with the rest looked up from reference TRBV13 and TRBJ2-1, is AAGVIQSPRHLIKEKRETATLKCYPIPRHDTVYWYQQGPGQDPQFLISFYEKMQSDKGSIPDRFSAQQFSDYHSELNMSSLELGDSALYFCASSLEWGLAGGISYNEQFFGPGTRLTVL.

The chain recombines TRBV19 with TRBJ1-1; no clear D. The V gene's germline CDR1 is LNHDA and CDR2 SQIVND (reference sequence). The CDR3 consists of 13 residues. V was shortened by 2 bases and J by 1 base, with 5 bases between the two germline ends. CDR3 sequence: CASSIKGNTEAFF. The CDR3 coding sequence is TGTGCCAGTAGTATAAAGGGGAACACTGAAGCTTTCTTT.